This is a list of T cell receptor beta chains from one sample in a study of blood T cell repertoires in COVID-19. Using immunoSEQ multiplex PCR, the repertoire was profiled, and TCRdb retains in-frame clones only, with some absent. The sample contains 150,000 or so clones, about 85% of which appear only once. The sample taken for sequencing was peripheral blood. The receptors were gathered from a man aged 18 to 29 with acute or convalescent COVID-19. Each CDR3 is given with its conserved first and last residue. Fields, in order: CDR3 protein, CDR3 DNA, D gene, V gene, CDR3 length, J gene, clone size. D genes are given only for firm matches. Clone size is not always given. Where it is, it says once, few, many or a class for expanded clones.

CASSLGQGGGTEAFF | TGTGCCAGTAGTCTAGGACAGGGTGGAGGTACTGAAGCTTTCTTT | TRBD1 | TRBV19 | 15 | TRBJ1-1 | .
CASRGGSYSNQPQHF | TGTGCCAGCCGGGGGGGATCCTATAGCAATCAGCCCCAGCATTTT | . | TRBV6-5 | 15 | TRBJ1-5 | .
CASSLTGGAGTGELFF | TGTGCCAGCAGCTTGACAGGGGGCGCAGGCACCGGGGAGCTGTTTTTT | TRBD1 | TRBV5-5 | 16 | TRBJ2-2 | .
CASSPRLGGADTQYF | TGTGCCAGCAGCCCCCGTTTAGGGGGCGCAGATACGCAGTATTTT | TRBD1 | TRBV14 | 15 | TRBJ2-3 | .
CASSPGGRAYEQYF | TGTGCCAGCAGCCCCGGGGGACGGGCCTACGAGCAGTACTTC | . | TRBV2 | 14 | TRBJ2-7 | .
CASSEDGQGGFGYTF | TGTGCCAGCAGTGAAGACGGACAGGGAGGGTTTGGCTACACCTTC | TRBD1 | TRBV2 | 15 | TRBJ1-2 | .
CASTRVGTLYNEQFF | TGTGCCAGCACTCGAGTTGGGACTCTATACAATGAGCAGTTCTTC | . | TRBV6-5 | 15 | TRBJ2-1 | once
CASSSAAHNNQPQHF | TGTGCCAGTAGTTCCGCAGCGCACAACAATCAGCCCCAGCATTTT | . | TRBV19 | 15 | TRBJ1-5 | .
CASSEGTGGHTQYF | TGTGCCAGCAGTGAAGGGACAGGGGGACATACGCAGTATTTT | TRBD1 | TRBV6-1 | 14 | TRBJ2-3 | .
CASSLGLAGATYF | TGTGCCAGCAGCTTGGGACTAGCGGGGGCCACGTACTTC | TRBD2 | TRBV5-6 | 13 | TRBJ2-5 | .
CASSEVAGRRGYTF | TGTGCCAGCAGCGAAGTGGCAGGGCGGCGCGGCTACACCTTC | . | TRBV3-1/TRBV3-2 | 14 | TRBJ1-2 | .
CASSLAADSFNEKLFF | TGTGCCAGCAGTTTAGCTGCGGACAGCTTCAATGAAAAACTGTTTTTT | . | TRBV28 | 16 | TRBJ1-4 | .
CASSRQEKTGYTF | TGTGCCAGCAGTAGACAGGAGAAGACTGGCTACACCTTC | . | TRBV6-2/TRBV6-3 | 13 | TRBJ1-2 | .
CAWSVSVLAVNEQFF | TGTGCCTGGAGTGTATCAGTACTAGCGGTGAATGAGCAGTTCTTC | TRBD2 | TRBV30 | 15 | TRBJ2-1 | .
CASSIGYPGTGNTEAFF | TGTGCCAGTAGTATAGGGTACCCCGGGACAGGGAACACTGAAGCTTTCTTT | TRBD1 | TRBV19 | 17 | TRBJ1-1 | .
CASSEMGQLGNTIYF | TGTGCCAGCAGTGAAATGGGACAGTTGGGAAACACCATATATTTT | TRBD1 | TRBV2 | 15 | TRBJ1-3 | .
CASSVVGGVDTEAFF | TGTGCCAGCAGCGTAGTAGGGGGGGTAGACACTGAAGCTTTCTTT | . | TRBV9 | 15 | TRBJ1-1 | once
CASAGQGKMNTEAFF | TGTGCCAGCGCGGGACAGGGGAAGATGAACACTGAAGCTTTCTTT | TRBD1 | TRBV2 | 15 | TRBJ1-1 | once
CASSPHGGFMNTEAFF | TGTGCCAGCTCACCACACGGAGGATTCATGAACACTGAAGCTTTCTTT | . | TRBV18 | 16 | TRBJ1-1 | .
CASSRGTSGGAKNIQYF | TGTGCCAGCAGCCGCGGGACTAGCGGGGGGGCCAAAAACATTCAGTACTTC | TRBD2 | TRBV3-1/TRBV3-2 | 17 | TRBJ2-4 | .
CAISESGGLGGLDIQYF | TGTGCCATCAGTGAGTCTGGTGGGTTAGGGGGCTTAGACATTCAGTACTTC | TRBD1 | TRBV10-3 | 17 | TRBJ2-4 | .
CSVVLTGRDYGYTF | TGCAGCGTCGTTCTGACAGGGCGGGACTATGGCTACACCTTC | TRBD1 | TRBV29-1 | 14 | TRBJ1-2 | few
CASSKLLAGQDTQYF | TGTGCCAGCAGCAAACTACTAGCGGGGCAAGATACGCAGTATTTT | TRBD2 | TRBV27 | 15 | TRBJ2-3 | .
CASSLGQGTEAFF | TGTGCCAGCAGCCTGGGACAGGGCACTGAAGCTTTCTTT | TRBD1 | TRBV7-9 | 13 | TRBJ1-1 | few
CASSQDHRGTNTDTQYF | TGTGCCAGCAGCCAGGACCACAGGGGTACCAACACAGATACGCAGTATTTT | TRBD1 | TRBV4-2 | 17 | TRBJ2-3 | .
CAWTKATSGGLYQETQYF | TGTGCCTGGACCAAAGCCACTAGCGGGGGCCTGTACCAAGAGACCCAGTACTTC | TRBD2 | TRBV30 | 18 | TRBJ2-5 | .
CATSDLGQGANTGELFF | TGTGCCACCAGTGATTTAGGACAGGGGGCTAACACCGGGGAGCTGTTTTTT | TRBD1 | TRBV24-1 | 17 | TRBJ2-2 | .
CASSSGQRSSYEQYF | TGCGCCAGCAGCTCGGGACAGCGAAGCTCCTACGAGCAGTACTTC | TRBD1 | TRBV5-1 | 15 | TRBJ2-7 | .
CASRRTGMEAFF | TGTGCCAGCAGAAGGACAGGGATGGAAGCTTTCTTT | TRBD1 | TRBV12-3/TRBV12-4 | 12 | TRBJ1-1 | .
CASSIIPRANYGYTF | TGTGCCAGCAGCATAATACCGAGGGCCAACTATGGCTACACCTTC | . | TRBV7-8 | 15 | TRBJ1-2 | .
CASSDGGSWDNSPLHF | TGTGCCAGCAGCGACGGGGGAAGTTGGGATAATTCACCCCTCCACTTT | . | TRBV7-9 | 16 | TRBJ1-6 | .
CASSLLALLNEQFF | TGTGCCAGCAGCTTACTAGCGCTCCTCAATGAGCAGTTCTTC | . | TRBV7-9 | 14 | TRBJ2-1 | few
CASTRQGRNEQFF | TGTGCCAGCACCCGACAGGGTCGGAATGAGCAGTTCTTC | TRBD1 | TRBV3-1/TRBV3-2 | 13 | TRBJ2-1 | .
CASSFVPDRGNEQFF | TGTGCCAGCAGCTTTGTCCCCGACAGGGGCAATGAGCAGTTCTTC | TRBD1 | TRBV7-3 | 15 | TRBJ2-1 | .
CASSGATSGGTQYF | TGCGCCAGCAGCGGAGCCACCTCCGGGGGGACCCAGTACTTC | . | TRBV5-1 | 14 | TRBJ2-5 | .
CASSYRQGAYGYTF | TGTGCCAGCAGCTATAGACAGGGGGCGTATGGCTACACCTTC | TRBD1 | TRBV7-9 | 14 | TRBJ1-2 | .
CASSFTNPGPRGNEQFF | TGTGCCAGCAGTTTCACCAATCCGGGACCTCGGGGGAATGAGCAGTTCTTC | . | TRBV27 | 17 | TRBJ2-1 | .